Given below is one TCR beta chain in context. What it binds is not known. The record originates from a study of cytotoxic CD8 clonotypes in ibrutinib-treated CLL. Sequencing was designed to attain a depth spanning 1 in 200,000 to 1 in 1 million T cells. TCRdb's table, derived via immunoSEQ multiplex PCR, lists solely in-frame clones and lacks some. The sample has some 150,000 clones, more than 75% seen once. The CDR3 is made up of 19 amino acids. The V gene end was trimmed by 3 bases and the J gene end by 2 bases; junction bases not matched to a gene: 17. Per germline, CDR1 LNHDA and CDR2 SQIVND (reference sequence). Study-level findings and limits: While tracking circulating CD8+ T-cell counts, baseline clonality exceeded that of age-matched healthy donors. Upon ibrutinib response clonality rose, and upon progression it fell back toward baseline. Sampling time points were not equivalent between sustained-remission and progressing patients.

This chain connects TRBV19 to TRBJ2-5, with 8 nucleotides matching TRBD2. The TCR originated in a human donor with chronic lymphocytic leukemia. The material was PBMCs, obtained after 36 months of ibrutinib treatment. The DNA of the CDR3 is TGTGCCAGTAGTATGTTCGGGGGGGTTTCAGGGCCCCCTCAAGAGACCCAGTACTTC. It codes for CASSMFGGVSGPPQETQYF.